This TCR beta chain was documented in a study of T cell repertoires in aging, cancer and after chemotherapy. A mixed TRB-A/B primer pool amplified rearranged TRB by multiplex touch-down PCR. TCRdb re-analysed the multiplex PCR reads in MiXCR, keeping a single row per CDR3 protein. The sample has some 6,700 distinct CDR3 sequences; approximately 50% are singletons. Points on this clonotype: The target antigen is unknown.

TCR beta rearrangements were amplified from peripheral blood genomic DNA. Study results and limitations: Age-matched healthy donors had significantly more diverse, less clonal blood TCR repertoires than untreated cancer patients. In healthy donors, age-related TCR diversity loss mainly reflected lost richness.

The clonotype comes from a human donor with a solid tumor. The specimen sequenced was blood.

The CDR3 DNA reads TGTGGCACCGGGGGCTCCTACAATGAGCAGTTCTTC. Translation: CGTGGSYNEQFF. This chain links TRBV27 with TRBJ2-1, with a tentative D call TRBD2 (6 bases). The CDR3 extends over 12 amino acids. Germline V gene lookup returns CDR1 MNHEY and CDR2 SMNVEV (reference sequence).